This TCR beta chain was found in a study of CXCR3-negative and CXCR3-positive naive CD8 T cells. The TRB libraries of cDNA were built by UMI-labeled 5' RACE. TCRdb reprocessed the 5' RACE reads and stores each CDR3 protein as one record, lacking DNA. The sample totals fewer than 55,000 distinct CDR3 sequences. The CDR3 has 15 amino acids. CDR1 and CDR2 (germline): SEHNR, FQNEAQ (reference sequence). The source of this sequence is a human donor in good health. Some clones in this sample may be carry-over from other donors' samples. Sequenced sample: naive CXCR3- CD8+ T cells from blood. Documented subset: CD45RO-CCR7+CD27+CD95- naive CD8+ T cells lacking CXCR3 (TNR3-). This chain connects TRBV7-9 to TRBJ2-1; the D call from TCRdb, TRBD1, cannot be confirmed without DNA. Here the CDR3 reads CASSQTYQGDNEQFF.